This T cell receptor (beta chain) comes out of a study of blood T cell repertoires in COVID-19. Sequencing was performed with immunoSEQ multiplex PCR; in TCRdb, only in-frame clones are kept and a portion is missing. The sample has some 230,000 clones, roughly four fifths seen once. Residents of approximately 25 US areas, aged about 18 to 89 years, made up the participants. In germline, CDR1 is MGHRA, CDR2 YSYEKL. The CDR3 length is 15 residues. Trimming shortened V by 1 base and J by 3 bases, and 12 bases separated the two germline ends. What was sequenced was PBMCs or T cells enriched from blood (not recorded which). The source is a middle-aged woman with acute COVID-19. The rearrangement uses TRBV4-1 and TRBJ1-1; weak D call: TRBD1 (6 bases). The CDR3, as DNA: TGCGCCAGCAGCCAAGTTCACAGGGTAGACACTGAAGCTTTCTTT. As protein: CASSQVHRVDTEAFF.